A selection of T cell receptor beta chains follows, all from one sample in a study of PD-1 blockade in classical Hodgkin lymphoma. Libraries were prepared by immunoSEQ multiplex PCR; TCRdb keeps only in-frame clonotypes and omits some of them. Of about 58,000 clones listed, about 88% are singletons. The sequencing used peripheral blood mononuclear cells (PBMCs), collected before the second cycle of nivolumab. These receptors came from a human donor with classical Hodgkin lymphoma. Both conserved end residues are part of each CDR3. D genes are given only for firm matches. Clone size is given for some rows only: seen once, a few or many times, or a class if the clone is expanded.

d_call | clone_size | j_call | v_call | cdr3_nt | cdr3_aa
- | once | TRBJ1-2 | TRBV5-1 | TGCGCCAGCAGCTGGGACCGCCCATTGCATGGCTACACCTTC | CASSWDRPLHGYTF
- | once | TRBJ1-6 | TRBV6-5 | TGTGCCAGCAGTTACTCGGGCGGGGATAATTCACCCCTCCACTTT | CASSYSGGDNSPLHF
- | - | TRBJ1-6 | TRBV25-1 | TGTGCCAGCAGTGAAGGCGGGGTGCGTTCACCCCTCCACTTT | CASSEGGVRSPLHF
- | - | TRBJ1-1 | TRBV5-1 | TGCGCCAGCCACGTGGGGGCTCTGAACACTGAAGCTTTCTTT | CASHVGALNTEAFF
- | - | TRBJ1-4 | TRBV28 | TGTGCCACCGTATGGGCGACAGGACAAGTTGAAAAACTGTTTTTT | CATVWATGQVEKLFF
TRBD1 | - | TRBJ1-1 | TRBV7-2 | TGTGCCAGCAGCTCGCAACAGGGGGCCACTGAAGCTTTCTTT | CASSSQQGATEAFF
- | - | TRBJ1-5 | TRBV6-5 | TGTGCCAGCAGCAGAGGAAATCAGCCCCAGCATTTT | CASSRGNQPQHF
- | - | TRBJ2-5 | TRBV12-2 | TGTGCAAGTCGCTCACGGCGTCGACTAGCGGGGGCCCCAGAGACCCAGTACTTC | CASRSRRRLAGAPETQYF
- | few | TRBJ2-1 | TRBV19 | TGTGCCAGTACCCCACGCGGCAGGGGAGAGCAGTTCTTC | CASTPRGRGEQFF
- | few | TRBJ2-7 | TRBV10-2 | TGCGCCAGCACCGGTGGGGGTGAGCAGTACTTC | CASTGGGEQYF
- | - | TRBJ2-2 | TRBV12-1 | TGTGCCAGCAGCTTGAGGAGGAATGAAGGCACCGGGGAGCTGTTTTTT | CASSLRRNEGTGELFF
- | - | TRBJ2-5 | TRBV9 | TGTGCCAGTGCACAGGGTGAAGAGACCCAGTACTTC | CASAQGEETQYF
- | - | TRBJ1-5 | TRBV19 | TGTGCCAGTAGTATGGGGAGACCCCCCCCCGCCATTTTGGATAGCAATCAGCCCCAGCATTTT | CASSMGRPPPAILDSNQPQHF
TRBD1 | - | TRBJ2-1 | TRBV28 | TGTGCCAGCAGTTTCCCACAGGGGAATGAGCAGTTCTTC | CASSFPQGNEQFF
- | - | TRBJ2-7 | TRBV5-1 | TGCGCCAGCAGCTTAGAAGACAGAGTATACGAGCAGTACTTC | CASSLEDRVYEQYF
- | - | TRBJ2-2 | TRBV5-1 | TGCGCCAGCAGTAAGGGACTTAACACCGGGGAGCTGTTTTTT | CASSKGLNTGELFF
- | - | TRBJ2-3 | TRBV7-8 | TGTGCCAGCAGCTTAAGTAACCCGTATACGCAGTATTTT | CASSLSNPYTQYF